The TCR beta chain under discussion was sequenced for a study of follicular helper T cells after annual influenza vaccination. Regarding the study as a whole: Day 7 ICOS+CD38+ clones were most often found later in ICOS-CD38- cTfh cells.

The time point: 2014-2015 season, pre-vaccination. No donor had influenza vaccine in the prior 6 months; all lived in the community. This table comes from immunoSEQ multiplex PCR, and its TCRdb copy is limited to in-frame clones, with some not included. Of roughly 27,000 clones listed, about four fifths are singletons. With regard to this clone: Its antigen is not known.

Sequencing used CXCR5+ CD38- circulating T follicular helper cells from blood, obtained on the day of influenza vaccination. The subset was: circulating Tfh, non-naive CD4+CXCR5+PD-1+ (ICOS+CD38+ or ICOS-CD38-). The source of this sequence is an adult who received the influenza vaccine.

The CDR3 DNA reads TGTGCCAGCAGCTCCCGCCCGGGGGCAGATACGCAGTATTTT. This encodes CASSSRPGADTQYF. This sequence joins TRBV11-1 and TRBJ2-3; the D gene is possibly TRBD2 (6 bases). The CDR3 extends over 14 amino acids. Germline V CDR1 and CDR2: SGHAT, FQDESV (reference sequence). Between the trimmed V and J ends, which lost 4 bases and 4 bases, there was a span of 12 bases.